The text below deals with one T cell receptor (beta chain). Its antigen is still unknown. These data come from a study of response to subunit inactivated influenza vaccine. Overall study results and limits: Seasonal influenza vaccination, on each occasion, was suggested by the authors to recruit few new T cells.

Each CDR3 protein gets one entry after TCRdb re-called the RT-PCR reads with MiXCR. This table has hundreds of thousands of distinct CDR3 sequences, approximately 12% appearing once. The CDR3 runs to 15 residues. The V gene end was trimmed by 7 bases and the J gene end by 8 bases; junction bases not matched to a gene: 12. Germline-derived CDR1 and CDR2 are ENHRY and SYGVKD. Sample: PBMCs from blood, taken on the day of vaccination. The TCR was taken from a man in his fifties who received an inactivated influenza vaccine. This chain joins TRBV10-3 and TRBJ2-1; 9 positions agree with TRBD2. The CDR3 DNA reads TGTGCCATCACCCCTGTAGCGGGAGCCGGCGATGAGCAGTTCTTC. Protein product: CAITPVAGAGDEQFF.